This T cell receptor (beta chain) was captured in a study of regulatory T cells in long-lasting Graves disease. Study-wide findings and caveats: Relative to newly diagnosed Graves' patients, persistent ones had lower TCR diversity. There was favoring of TRBV28, TRBJ1-2 and TRBJ2-5 in persistent disease.

iRepertoire HTBI primers and Arm-PCR of CDR3 regions built TCR beta libraries. TCRdb itself ran the multiplex PCR reads through MiXCR, one entry per CDR3 protein. Of approximately 230,000 distinct CDR3 sequences in the sample, around 20% were seen once. Specified time point: newly diagnosed GD, antithyroid drugs for less than 3 months. Researchers made the TCR library from RNA that was extracted from PBMCs. The EDTA tubes were filled with roughly 10 milliliters of drawn peripheral blood. This clonotype occurred a few times. The target antigen is unknown. Germline CDR1 MNHNS, CDR2 SASEGT. The V end lost 3 bases, the J end lost 5 bases, and 11 bases lay between the germline ends. There are 15 residues in the CDR3.

The specimen comprised peripheral blood mononuclear cells (PBMCs), sampled at new diagnosis, from a patient treated with antithyroid drugs. The clonotype originates from a female donor with Graves disease. V and J are TRBV6-1 and TRBJ1-6, with D possibly matching TRBD1 (6 bases). CDR3 DNA: TGTGCCAGCAGTGAGAAACAGGGAGATAATTCACCCCTCCACTTT. Translation: CASSEKQGDNSPLHF.